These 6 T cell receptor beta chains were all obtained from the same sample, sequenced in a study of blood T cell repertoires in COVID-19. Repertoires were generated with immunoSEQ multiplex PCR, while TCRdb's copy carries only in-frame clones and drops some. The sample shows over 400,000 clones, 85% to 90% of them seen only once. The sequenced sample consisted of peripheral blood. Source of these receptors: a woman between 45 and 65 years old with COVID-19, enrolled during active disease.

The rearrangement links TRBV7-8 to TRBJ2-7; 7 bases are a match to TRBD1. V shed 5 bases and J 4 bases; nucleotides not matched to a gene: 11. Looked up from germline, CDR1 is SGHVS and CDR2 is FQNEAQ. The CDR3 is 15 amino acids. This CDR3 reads CASSQQTGRRYEQYF. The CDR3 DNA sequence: TGTGCCAGCAGCCAACAGACAGGGCGCAGGTACGAGCAGTACTTC. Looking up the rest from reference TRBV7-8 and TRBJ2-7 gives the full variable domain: GAGVSQSPRYKVAKRGQDVALRCDPISGHVSLFWYQQALGQGPEFLTYFQNEAQLDKSGLPSDRFFAERPEGSVSTLKIQRTQQEDSAVYLCASSQQTGRRYEQYFGPGTRLTVT.

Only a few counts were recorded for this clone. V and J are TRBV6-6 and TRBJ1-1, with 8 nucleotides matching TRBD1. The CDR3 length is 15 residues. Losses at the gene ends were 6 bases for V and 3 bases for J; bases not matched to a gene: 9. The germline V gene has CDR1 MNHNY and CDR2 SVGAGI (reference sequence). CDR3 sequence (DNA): TGTGCCAGCAGCTGGACAGGGCTGTTCCACACTGAAGCTTTCTTT. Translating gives CASSWTGLFHTEAFF.

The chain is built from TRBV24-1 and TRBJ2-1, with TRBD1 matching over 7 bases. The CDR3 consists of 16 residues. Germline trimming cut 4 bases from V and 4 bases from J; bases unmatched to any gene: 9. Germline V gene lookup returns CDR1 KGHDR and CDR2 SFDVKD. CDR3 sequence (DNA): TGTGCCACCAGTGACTCTACAGGGACAGAATACAATGAGCAGTTCTTC. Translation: CATSDSTGTEYNEQFF.

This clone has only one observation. The CDR3 nucleotides are TGTGCCAGCAGGGGCTGGGGACTAGCGGCTTGGAGGCAGTTCTTC. This codes for CASRGWGLAAWRQFF. J is TRBJ2-1 and V is TRBV6-5; 11 bases are a match to TRBD2. This CDR3 contains 15 residues. Trimming cost V 6 bases and J 12 bases; bases outside gene matches: 13. CDR1 is MNHEY, CDR2 SVGAGI, per germline.

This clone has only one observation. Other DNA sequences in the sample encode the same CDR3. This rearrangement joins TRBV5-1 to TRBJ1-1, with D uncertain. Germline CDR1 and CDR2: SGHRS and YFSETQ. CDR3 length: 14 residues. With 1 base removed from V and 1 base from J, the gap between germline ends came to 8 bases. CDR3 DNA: TGCGCCAGCAGCTTGACCGCGGCGAACACTGAAGCTTTCTTT. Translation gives CASSLTAANTEAFF.

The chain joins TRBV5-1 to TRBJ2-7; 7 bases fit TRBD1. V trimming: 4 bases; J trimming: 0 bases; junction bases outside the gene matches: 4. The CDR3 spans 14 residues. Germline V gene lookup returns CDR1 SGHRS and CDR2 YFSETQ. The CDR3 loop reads CASSAWDSSYEQYF. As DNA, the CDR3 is TGCGCCAGCAGCGCTTGGGACAGCTCCTACGAGCAGTACTTC.